The 26 T cell receptor beta chains below all came from one sample that was sequenced in a study of blood T cell repertoires in COVID-19. Profiling relied on immunoSEQ multiplex PCR, and the TCRdb table lists in-frame clones only, not all of them. The sample has 300,000 to 400,000 clones; under 95% are singletons. Sequencing was done on a sample of peripheral blood. These TCRs come from a woman under 30 who had recovered from COVID-19.

V is TRBV5-1 and J is TRBJ2-1; 8 nucleotides match TRBD2. The CDR3 spans 17 residues. J lost 2 bases, V lost 5 bases, and 12 bases had no gene match. Germline V gene sequence: CDR1 SGHRS, CDR2 YFSETQ. CDR3 DNA sequence: TGCGCCAGCAGTTTTGAAAAGGGAGCGGGAGCCTACAATGAGCAGTTCTTC. Amino acids: CASSFEKGAGAYNEQFF.

The rearrangement links TRBV7-2 to TRBJ2-1, with 7 bases lining up with TRBD2. V lost 3 bases and J lost 6; bases outside the gene matches: 5. This CDR3 spans 14 amino acids. CDR1 is SGHTA and CDR2 is FQGNSA in the germline V gene. CDR3 DNA sequence: TGTGCCAGCAGCTTTAGGGGCGGGGGCAATGAGCAGTTCTTC. It codes for CASSFRGGGNEQFF.

This clone was counted once. The J gene is TRBJ1-2, the V gene TRBV11-3; perhaps TRBD1 as D (6 bases). This CDR3 has 13 residues. V was cut by 6 bases and J by 9 bases, with 17 bases left in between. CDR1 SGHNT and CDR2 YENEEA come from the germline V gene. In DNA, the CDR3 is TGTGCCAGCAGTGCAGGGGCGGGCGGGCGCTACACCTTC. Its protein product is CASSAGAGGRYTF. The variable domain in full, with the rest retrieved from reference TRBV11-3 and TRBJ1-2, is EAGVVQSPRYKIIEKKQPVAFWCNPISGHNTLYWYLQNLGQGPELLIRYENEEAVDDSQLPKDRFSAERLKGVDSTLKIQPAELGDSAVYLCASSAGAGGRYTFGSGTRLTVV.

This sequence joins TRBV10-2 and TRBJ2-1, with TRBD2 matching 10 bases. The CDR3 is 17 amino acids. V shed 6 bases, J shed 7 bases, and the junction held 15 bases outside the gene matches. From germline, CDR1 is WSHSY and CDR2 SAAADI. The CDR3 nucleotides are TGCGCCAGCAGGGCCCCGGAACTAGCGGGACTTGGGAATGAGCAGTTCTTC. As protein: CASRAPELAGLGNEQFF.

The V call is TRBV6-5, the J call TRBJ1-1; possibly TRBD1 for D (6 bases). The CDR3 runs to 15 residues. Germline values: CDR1 MNHEY, CDR2 SVGAGI. V lost 7 bases, J lost 4 bases, and 19 bases lay in between. The chain's CDR3 is CASIINRVLGTEAFF. The CDR3 DNA sequence: TGTGCCAGCATAATAAACAGGGTTCTGGGCACTGAAGCTTTCTTT.

The rearrangement joins TRBV21-1 to TRBJ1-6. TRBV21-1 has pseudogene status. The CDR3 is 21 residues long. The CDR3, as DNA: TGTGCCAGCAGCGAAGGGGGTGGAGGGCCCACACACTATCGGTATAATTCACCCCTCCACTTT. Amino acids: CASSEGGGGPTHYRYNSPLHF.

The V gene is TRBV30, the J gene TRBJ2-5; 9 bases line up with TRBD1. V trimming: 5 bases; J trimming: 5 bases; junction bases outside the gene matches: 12. The CDR3 covers 15 residues. Germline V lookup: CDR1 GTSNPN, CDR2 SVGIG (reference sequence). This CDR3 is CAWGPGTGKSETQYF. The CDR3 coding sequence is TGTGCCTGGGGTCCCGGGACAGGGAAGAGTGAGACCCAGTACTTC.

The chain carries TRBV12-3 or TRBV12-4 and TRBJ2-1; D remains ambiguous. Trimming removed 3 bases from V and 6 bases from J, with 3 bases in between. There are 11 residues in the CDR3. In DNA form, the CDR3 reads TGTGCCAGCAGTTTCGGCAATGAGCAGTTCTTC. This encodes CASSFGNEQFF.

This clone was found a few times. The chain is built from TRBV10-3 and TRBJ1-2; D remains ambiguous. The V gene's germline CDR1 is ENHRY and CDR2 SYGVKD. Trimming cost V 0 bases and J 4 bases, with 15 bases left between them. The CDR3 runs to 16 residues. CDR3 sequence reads: CAISESGGIPIYGYTF. The CDR3 coding sequence is TGTGCCATCAGTGAGTCGGGAGGGATCCCCATCTATGGCTACACCTTC.

This sequence joins TRBV11-3 and TRBJ2-5, with 11 bases fitting TRBD2. The junction had 7 bases not matched to a gene; V was cut back by 3 bases and J by 7 bases. CDR1 is SGHNT, CDR2 YENEEA, per germline. This CDR3 spans 15 amino acids. The CDR3 loop is CASSLALAGDVTQYF. CDR3 bases: TGTGCCAGCAGCTTGGCACTAGCGGGAGATGTGACCCAGTACTTC.

The gene calls are TRBV7-2 and TRBJ2-1, with 8 positions matching TRBD2. The V gene end was trimmed by 7 bases and the J gene end by 2 bases; junction bases not matched to a gene: 7. CDR3 length: 15 residues. The germline CDR1 and CDR2 sequences are SGHTA and FQGNSA. The CDR3 bases are TGTGCCAGCATTGTCGAAGCGGGAGCCTACAATGAGCAGTTCTTC. The encoded protein is CASIVEAGAYNEQFF.

V and J are TRBV12-5 and TRBJ1-2; 7 nucleotides agree with TRBD1. Germline CDR1 is LGHNT and CDR2 is FRNRAP. This CDR3 comprises 16 residues. V shed 4 bases and J 2 bases; nucleotides not matched to a gene: 10. The CDR3 coding sequence is TGTGCTAGTGGTTCCCTTGACAGGGACGTAAACTATGGCTACACCTTC. Translation: CASGSLDRDVNYGYTF.

This sequence joins TRBV5-1 and TRBJ2-5; TRBD2 agrees at 16 bases. Germline V lookup: CDR1 SGHRS, CDR2 YFSETQ. V shed 3 bases, J shed 5 bases, and the junction held 7 bases outside the gene matches. The CDR3 totals 17 residues. CDR3 bases: TGCGCCAGCAGCTCGGGACTAGCGGGAGGGCCAGGGGAGACCCAGTACTTC. Translated, it gives CASSSGLAGGPGETQYF.

The J gene is TRBJ2-3, the V gene TRBV30, with a possible D match to TRBD1 (6 bases). V lost 0 bases, J lost 5 bases, and 15 bases lay in between. Germline CDR1 is GTSNPN and CDR2 is SVGIG (reference sequence). This CDR3 spans 15 amino acids. The CDR3 region has the DNA TGTGCCTGGAGTGTAGGGGGAATGGGTGGAGATACGCAGTATTTT. It translates to CAWSVGGMGGDTQYF. The variable domain in full, with the rest retrieved from reference TRBV30 and TRBJ2-3, is SQTIHQWPATLVQPVGSPLSLECTVEGTSNPNLYWYRQAAGRGLQLLFYSVGIGQISSEVPQNLSASRPQDRQFILSSKKLLLSDSGFYLCAWSVGGMGGDTQYFGPGTRLTVL.

The chain employs TRBV6-2 or TRBV6-3 and TRBJ2-7, with a possible D match to TRBD2 (6 bases). Germline-derived CDR1 and CDR2 are MNHEY and SVGEGT. The CDR3 is made up of 15 amino acids. V lost 7 bases to trimming and J lost 2 bases, with 18 bases between them. The CDR3 DNA follows: TGTGCCAGCACCCCCGGGGGAGCGACAACCTACGAGCAGTACGTC. It translates to CASTPGGATTYEQYV.

The chain carries TRBV15 and TRBJ2-3; maybe TRBD2 (6 bases). The CDR3 contains 15 residues. Trimming left V 2 bases short and J 3 bases short, with 12 bases between. Germline loops: CDR1 LNHNV, CDR2 YYDKDF (reference sequence). CDR3 nucleotides: TGTGCCACCAGCAGAAGTGGAGGGTTGACAGATACGCAGTATTTT. Translated: CATSRSGGLTDTQYF.

This chain uses TRBV5-6 with TRBJ1-2, with a possible D match to TRBD1 (5 bases). Germline V CDR1 and CDR2: SGHDT, YYEEEE. There are 14 residues in the CDR3. The V end was cut by 1 base, the J end by 6 bases, with 13 bases between. CDR3 amino acids: CASSLFSGQDGYTF. The CDR3 DNA reads TGTGCCAGCAGCTTGTTTTCAGGGCAGGATGGCTACACCTTC.

The chain couples TRBV7-9 to TRBJ2-1; 12 positions match TRBD2. CDR3 length: 15 amino acids. V shed 4 bases and J 9 bases; nucleotides not matched to a gene: 7. Germline V lookup: CDR1 SEHNR, CDR2 FQNEAQ (reference sequence). The CDR3 nucleotides are TGTGCCAGCAGCTCTGCTAGCGGGAGGGTTGGTGAGCAGTTCTTC. Protein: CASSSASGRVGEQFF.

This chain connects TRBV19 to TRBJ1-1; 7 bases align to TRBD1. V shed 10 bases and J 5 bases; nucleotides not matched to a gene: 7. This CDR3 region has 12 residues. Germline V gives CDR1 LNHDA, CDR2 SQIVND (reference sequence). CDR3 nucleotide sequence: TGTGCCACTACAGGGGTTGGGACTGAAGCTTTCTTT. Translation: CATTGVGTEAFF. Drawing the rest from reference TRBV19 and TRBJ1-1, the complete variable domain is DGGITQSPKYLFRKEGQNVTLSCEQNLNHDAMYWYRQDPGQGLRLIYYSQIVNDFQKGDIAEGYSVSREKKESFPLTVTSAQKNPTAFYLCATTGVGTEAFFGQGTRLTVV.

The chain joins TRBV21-1 to TRBJ2-7; the DNA was not used to check the table's D call, TRBD1. TRBV21-1 corresponds to a pseudogene. The CDR3 loop spans 15 amino acids. This CDR3 reads CASSKAETTAYEQYV. CDR3 in DNA: TGTGCCAGCAGCAAAGCTGAGACAACCGCCTACGAGCAGTACGTC.

This clone has at least ten counts. Other nucleotide sequences from this sample produce the same CDR3. The chain is built from TRBV6-5 and TRBJ2-3; TRBD2 might be the D (6 bases). The CDR3 contains 13 residues. V lost 3 bases and J 6 bases, leaving 10 bases between the germline ends. Germline V gene data show CDR1 as MNHEY and CDR2 as SVGAGI. In nucleotides, the CDR3 is TGTGCCAGCAGTTATTCGGAGGGCGATACGCAGTATTTT. Translation gives CASSYSEGDTQYF.

This clone is a singleton in its sample. V is TRBV5-1 and J is TRBJ1-1; D is ambiguous. Germline CDR1 is SGHRS and CDR2 is YFSETQ. The CDR3 has 13 amino acids. Trimming cost V 7 bases and J 6 bases, with 16 bases left between them. The CDR3 protein is CASAQAGVPEAFF. The CDR3, as DNA: TGCGCCAGCGCCCAAGCGGGCGTCCCTGAAGCTTTCTTT.

The chain is built from TRBV14 and TRBJ1-3, with no clear D. Germline V gene data show CDR1 as SGHDN and CDR2 as FVKESK. The CDR3 length is 15 residues. The V and J ends lost 4 bases and 3 bases respectively, with 13 bases between them. CDR3 nucleotide sequence: TGTGCCAGCAGCCGAGGGCCAGGCTATGGAAACACCATATATTTT. This translates into CASSRGPGYGNTIYF.

The chain couples TRBV5-4 to TRBJ1-5; TRBD1 aligns across 7 bases. Per the germline V gene, CDR1 is SGHNT and CDR2 is YYREEE (reference sequence). This CDR3 spans 14 amino acids. The V gene end was trimmed by 5 bases and the J gene end by 5 bases; junction bases not matched to a gene: 7. The CDR3 loop reads CASSNRGQDQPQHF. CDR3 nucleotide sequence: TGTGCCAGCAGTAATAGGGGGCAGGATCAGCCCCAGCATTTT.

J is TRBJ1-1 and V is TRBV2; tentatively, D is TRBD1 (5 bases). The CDR3 has 18 residues. Trimming removed 6 bases at V and 0 bases at J, with 23 bases between. Germline V gene sequence: CDR1 SNHLY, CDR2 FYNNEI. This CDR3 is CASRVGEGIREMNTEAFF. Written as DNA, the CDR3 is TGTGCCAGCAGAGTGGGGGAGGGCATCAGGGAGATGAACACTGAAGCTTTCTTT.

The V gene is TRBV5-4, the J gene TRBJ1-5; D is undetermined. CDR3 length: 13 amino acids. Deletions cut 5 bases from V and 0 bases from J, with 6 bases between. The germline gives CDR1 SGHNT, CDR2 YYREEE (reference sequence). In DNA form, the CDR3 reads TGTGCCAGCAGTAGTGATAGCAATCAGCCCCAGCATTTT. As protein: CASSSDSNQPQHF.